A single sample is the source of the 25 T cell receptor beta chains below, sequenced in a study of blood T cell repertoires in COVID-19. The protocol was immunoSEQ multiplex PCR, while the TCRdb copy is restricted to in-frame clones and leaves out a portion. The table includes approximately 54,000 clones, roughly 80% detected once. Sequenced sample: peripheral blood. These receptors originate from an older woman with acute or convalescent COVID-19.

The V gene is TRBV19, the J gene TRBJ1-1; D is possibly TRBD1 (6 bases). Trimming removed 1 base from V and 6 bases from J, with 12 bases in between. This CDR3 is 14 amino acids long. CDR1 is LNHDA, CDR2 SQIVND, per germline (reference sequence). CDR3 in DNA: TGTGCCAGTAGTATAGTAGGGGGAAACCCTGAAGCTTTCTTT. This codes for CASSIVGGNPEAFF. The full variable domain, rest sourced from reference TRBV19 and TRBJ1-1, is DGGITQSPKYLFRKEGQNVTLSCEQNLNHDAMYWYRQDPGQGLRLIYYSQIVNDFQKGDIAEGYSVSREKKESFPLTVTSAQKNPTAFYLCASSIVGGNPEAFFGQGTRLTVV.

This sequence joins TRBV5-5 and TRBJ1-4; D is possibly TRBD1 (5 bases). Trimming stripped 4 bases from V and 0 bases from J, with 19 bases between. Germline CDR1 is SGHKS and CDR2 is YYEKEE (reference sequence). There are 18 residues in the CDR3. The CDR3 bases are TGTGCCAGCAGCGGAGGGTTCCAGGGCCCTGCAACTAATGAAAAACTGTTTTTT. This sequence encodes CASSGGFQGPATNEKLFF.

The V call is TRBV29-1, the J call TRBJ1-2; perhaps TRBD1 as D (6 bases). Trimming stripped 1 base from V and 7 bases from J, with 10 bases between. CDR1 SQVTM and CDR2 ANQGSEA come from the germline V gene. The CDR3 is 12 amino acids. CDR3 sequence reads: CSVEGDTSGYTF. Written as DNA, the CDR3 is TGCAGCGTTGAAGGGGACACGAGTGGCTACACCTTC. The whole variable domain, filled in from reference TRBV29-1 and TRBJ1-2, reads SAVISQKPSRDICQRGTSLTIQCQVDSQVTMMFWYRQQPGQSLTLIATANQGSEATYESGFVIDKFPISRPNLTFSTLTVSNMSPEDSSIYLCSVEGDTSGYTFGSGTRLTVV.

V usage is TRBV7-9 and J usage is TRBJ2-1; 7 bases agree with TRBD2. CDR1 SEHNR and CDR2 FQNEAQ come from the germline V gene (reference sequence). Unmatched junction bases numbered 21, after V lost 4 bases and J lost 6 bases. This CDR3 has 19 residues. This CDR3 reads CASSSPGVAGPPFGNEQFF. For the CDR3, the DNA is TGTGCCAGCAGCTCTCCCGGGGTAGCGGGTCCCCCTTTCGGCAATGAGCAGTTCTTC.

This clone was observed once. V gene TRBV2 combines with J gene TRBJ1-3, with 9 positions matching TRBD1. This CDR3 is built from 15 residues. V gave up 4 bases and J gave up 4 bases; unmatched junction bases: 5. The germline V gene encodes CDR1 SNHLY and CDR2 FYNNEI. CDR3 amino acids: CASSVTGTGGNTIYF. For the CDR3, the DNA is TGTGCCAGCAGTGTAACCGGGACAGGGGGAAACACCATATATTTT.

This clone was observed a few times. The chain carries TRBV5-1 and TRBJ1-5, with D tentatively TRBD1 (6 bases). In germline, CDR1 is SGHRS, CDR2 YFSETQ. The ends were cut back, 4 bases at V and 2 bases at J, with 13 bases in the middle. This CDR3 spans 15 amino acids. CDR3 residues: CASSSQGLGNQPQHF. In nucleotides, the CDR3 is TGCGCCAGCAGCAGCCAGGGGCTGGGCAATCAGCCCCAGCATTTT. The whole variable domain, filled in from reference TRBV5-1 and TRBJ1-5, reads KAGVTQTPRYLIKTRGQQVTLSCSPISGHRSVSWYQQTPGQGLQFLFEYFSETQRNKGNFPGRFSGRQFSNSRSEMNVSTLELGDSALYLCASSSQGLGNQPQHFGDGTRLSIL.

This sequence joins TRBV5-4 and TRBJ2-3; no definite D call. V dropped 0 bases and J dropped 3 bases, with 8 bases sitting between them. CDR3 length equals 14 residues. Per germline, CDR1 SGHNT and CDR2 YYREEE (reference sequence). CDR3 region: CASSLAGQTDTQYF. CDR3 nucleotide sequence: TGTGCCAGCAGCTTGGCCGGTCAAACAGATACGCAGTATTTT.

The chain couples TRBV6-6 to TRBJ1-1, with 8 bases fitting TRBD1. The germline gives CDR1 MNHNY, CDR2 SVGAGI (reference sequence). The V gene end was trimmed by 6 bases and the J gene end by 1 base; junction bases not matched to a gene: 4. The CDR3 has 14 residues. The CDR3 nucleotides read TGTGCCAGCAGAAAACAGGGGGGGAACACTGAAGCTTTCTTT. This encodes CASRKQGGNTEAFF.

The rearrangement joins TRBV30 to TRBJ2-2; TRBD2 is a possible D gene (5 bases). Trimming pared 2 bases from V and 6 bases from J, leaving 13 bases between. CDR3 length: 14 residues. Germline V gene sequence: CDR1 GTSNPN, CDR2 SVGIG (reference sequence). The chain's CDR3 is CAWSKWESSGELFF. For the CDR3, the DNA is TGTGCCTGGAGTAAGTGGGAGTCGTCCGGGGAGCTGTTTTTT.

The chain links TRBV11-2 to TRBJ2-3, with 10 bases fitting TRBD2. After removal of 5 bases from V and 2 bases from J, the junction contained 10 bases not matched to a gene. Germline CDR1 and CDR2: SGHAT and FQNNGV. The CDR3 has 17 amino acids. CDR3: CASSPAVSGRSTDTQYF. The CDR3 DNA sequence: TGTGCCAGCAGCCCCGCCGTTAGCGGGAGGTCCACAGATACGCAGTATTTT.

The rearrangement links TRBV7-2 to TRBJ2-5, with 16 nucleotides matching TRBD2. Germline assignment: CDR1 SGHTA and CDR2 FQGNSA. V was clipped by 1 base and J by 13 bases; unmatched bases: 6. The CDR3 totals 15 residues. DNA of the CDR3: TGTGCCAGCAGCTTAGAGGGACTAGCGGGGGGGTCTCGGTACTTC. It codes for CASSLEGLAGGSRYF.

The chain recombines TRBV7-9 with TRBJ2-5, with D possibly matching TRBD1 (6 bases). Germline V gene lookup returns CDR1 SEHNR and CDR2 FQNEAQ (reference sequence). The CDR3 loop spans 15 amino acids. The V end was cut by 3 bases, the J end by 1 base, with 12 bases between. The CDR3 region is CASSLNRAGQETQYF. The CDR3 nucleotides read TGTGCCAGCAGCTTGAACAGGGCCGGCCAAGAGACCCAGTACTTC.

CDR3 sequence reads: CASSRGSGGNTIYF. CDR3 sequence (DNA): TGTGCCAGTAGCAGAGGAAGCGGTGGAAACACCATATATTTT. V and J are TRBV19 and TRBJ1-3; D remains ambiguous. The CDR3 is made up of 14 amino acids. The germline V and J ends were trimmed by 6 bases and 3 bases, with 12 bases remaining between them. The V gene's germline CDR1 is LNHDA and CDR2 SQIVND (reference sequence).

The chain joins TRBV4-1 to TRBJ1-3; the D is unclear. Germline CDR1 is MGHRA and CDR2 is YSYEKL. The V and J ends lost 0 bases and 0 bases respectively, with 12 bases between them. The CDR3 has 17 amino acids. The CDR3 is CASSQERVRASGNTIYF. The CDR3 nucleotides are TGCGCCAGCAGCCAAGAGAGGGTCAGAGCCTCTGGAAACACCATATATTTT.

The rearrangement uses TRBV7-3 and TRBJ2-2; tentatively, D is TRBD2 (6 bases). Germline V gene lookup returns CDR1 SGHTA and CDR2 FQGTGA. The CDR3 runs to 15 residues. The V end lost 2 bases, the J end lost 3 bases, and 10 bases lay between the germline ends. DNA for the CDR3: TGTGCCAGCAGCTTAGGGGGGTTAGACACCGGGGAGCTGTTTTTT. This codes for CASSLGGLDTGELFF. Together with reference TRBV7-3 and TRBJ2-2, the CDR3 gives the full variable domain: GAGVSQTPSNKVTEKGKYVELRCDPISGHTALYWYRQSLGQGPEFLIYFQGTGAADDSGLPNDRFFAVRPEGSVSTLKIQRTERGDSAVYLCASSLGGLDTGELFFGEGSRLTVL.

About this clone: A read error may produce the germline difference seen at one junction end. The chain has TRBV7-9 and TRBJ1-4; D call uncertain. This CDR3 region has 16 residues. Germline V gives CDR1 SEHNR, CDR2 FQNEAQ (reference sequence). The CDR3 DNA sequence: TGTGCCAGCAGCAGCAGAGGGTCGGGAACTAATGAAAAATTGTTTTTT. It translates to CASSSRGSGTNEKLFF. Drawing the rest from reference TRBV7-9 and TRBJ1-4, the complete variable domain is DTGVSQNPRHKITKRGQNVTFRCDPISEHNRLYWYRQTLGQGPEFLTYFQNEAQLEKSRLLSDRFSAERPKGSFSTLEIQRTEQGDSAMYLCASSSRGSGTNEKLFFGSGTQLSVL.

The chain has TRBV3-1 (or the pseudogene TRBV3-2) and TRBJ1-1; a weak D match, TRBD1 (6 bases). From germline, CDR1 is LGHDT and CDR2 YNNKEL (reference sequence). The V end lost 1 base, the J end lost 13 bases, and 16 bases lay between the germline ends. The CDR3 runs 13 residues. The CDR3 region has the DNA TGTGCCAGCAGCCAAGGGCTACAGGGTGTAGGTTTCTTT. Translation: CASSQGLQGVGFF.

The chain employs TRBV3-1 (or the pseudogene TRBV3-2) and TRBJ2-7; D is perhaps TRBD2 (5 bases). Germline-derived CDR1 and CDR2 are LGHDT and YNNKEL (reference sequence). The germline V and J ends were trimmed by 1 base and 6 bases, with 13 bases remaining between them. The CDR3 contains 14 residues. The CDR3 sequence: CASSQGPGIGEQYF. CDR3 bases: TGTGCCAGCAGCCAAGGACCGGGGATCGGCGAGCAGTACTTC.

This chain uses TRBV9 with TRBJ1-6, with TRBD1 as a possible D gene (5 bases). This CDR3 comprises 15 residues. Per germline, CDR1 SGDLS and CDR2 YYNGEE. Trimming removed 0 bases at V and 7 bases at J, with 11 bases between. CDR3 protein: CASSVEVGLNSPLHF. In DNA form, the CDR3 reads TGTGCCAGCAGCGTAGAGGTGGGACTGAATTCACCCCTCCACTTT.

DNA for the CDR3: TGCAGCGTTGAGGGCGACTACACCAATCAAGAGACCCAGTACTTC. It translates to CSVEGDYTNQETQYF. This chain links TRBV29-1 with TRBJ2-5; tentative D call: TRBD2 (5 bases). The germline gives CDR1 SQVTM, CDR2 ANQGSEA. V was shortened by 3 bases and J by 2 bases, with 16 bases between the two germline ends. The CDR3 extends over 15 amino acids.

The CDR3 loop reads CASSSGLNSPLHF. The CDR3 coding sequence is TGTGCCAGCAGCTCAGGCCTTAATTCACCCCTCCACTTT. The genes are TRBV7-6 and TRBJ1-6, with D hard to call. The CDR3 has 13 amino acids. CDR1 and CDR2 from the germline V gene are SGHVS and FNYEAQ. The ends were cut back, 4 bases at V and 6 bases at J, with 7 bases in the middle.

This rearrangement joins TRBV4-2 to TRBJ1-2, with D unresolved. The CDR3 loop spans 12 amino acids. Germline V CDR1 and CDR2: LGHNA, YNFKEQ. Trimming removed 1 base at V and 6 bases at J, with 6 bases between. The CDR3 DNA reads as TGTGCCAGCAGCCAAGTGGCGGATGGCTACACCTTC. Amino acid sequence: CASSQVADGYTF.

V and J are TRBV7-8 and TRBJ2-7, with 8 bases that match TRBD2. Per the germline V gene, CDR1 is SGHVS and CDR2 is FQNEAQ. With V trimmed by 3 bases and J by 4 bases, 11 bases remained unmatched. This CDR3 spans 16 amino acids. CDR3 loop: CASSFGYGRGGYEQYF. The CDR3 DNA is TGTGCCAGCAGCTTCGGGTACGGGAGGGGCGGGTACGAGCAGTACTTC.

CDR3 coding DNA: TGTGCCAGCAGCTTAGATGAGGGCTCTCAAAACATTCAGTACTTC. It is translated as CASSLDEGSQNIQYF. The chain joins TRBV7-2 to TRBJ2-4; TRBD2 might be the D (5 bases). Trimming took 1 base from V and 5 from J, leaving 12 bases between them. This CDR3 has 15 amino acids. Germline V gene lookup returns CDR1 SGHTA and CDR2 FQGNSA. The whole variable domain, filled in from reference TRBV7-2 and TRBJ2-4, reads GAGVSQSPSNKVTEKGKDVELRCDPISGHTALYWYRQSLGQGLEFLIYFQGNSAPDKSGLPSDRFSAERTGGSVSTLTIQRTQQEDSAVYLCASSLDEGSQNIQYFGAGTRLSVL.

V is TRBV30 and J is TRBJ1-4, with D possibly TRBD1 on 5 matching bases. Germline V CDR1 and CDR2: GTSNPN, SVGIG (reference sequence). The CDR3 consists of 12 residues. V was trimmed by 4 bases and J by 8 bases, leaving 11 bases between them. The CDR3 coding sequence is TGTGCCTGGACAGGGCCTTACGAAAAACTGTTTTTT. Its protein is CAWTGPYEKLFF.